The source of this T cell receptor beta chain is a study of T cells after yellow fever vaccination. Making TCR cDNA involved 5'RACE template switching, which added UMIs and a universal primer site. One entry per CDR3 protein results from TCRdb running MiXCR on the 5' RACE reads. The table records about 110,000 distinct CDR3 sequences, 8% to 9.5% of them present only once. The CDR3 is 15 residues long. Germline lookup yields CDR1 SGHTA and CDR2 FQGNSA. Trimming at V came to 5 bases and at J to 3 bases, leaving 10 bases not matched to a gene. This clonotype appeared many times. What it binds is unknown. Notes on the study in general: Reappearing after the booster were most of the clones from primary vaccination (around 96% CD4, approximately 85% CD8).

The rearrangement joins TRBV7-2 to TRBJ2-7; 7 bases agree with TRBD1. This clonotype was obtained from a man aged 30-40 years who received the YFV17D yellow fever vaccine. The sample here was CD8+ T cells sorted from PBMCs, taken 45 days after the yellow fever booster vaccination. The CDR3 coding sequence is TGTGCCAGCAGCCGACCGGGACAGCCCAACTACGAGCAGTACTTC. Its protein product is CASSRPGQPNYEQYF.